These 17 T cell receptor beta chains share one sample of origin, sequenced in a study of blood T cells in healthy people across ages (dated by TCRdb to about 2015). Receptors were amplified or captured by 5' RACE. Instrument on record: Illumina HiSeq 2500. A second roughly 7 to 11 cycle PCR used a sample-barcoded 5' primer and a J-beta primer mix. TCRdb's own reprocessing of the public reads used fastp at Q25 and MiXCR and kept productive beta chains. Each CDR3 protein gets just one entry, which takes the most common genes and DNA from the rows behind it. A total of about 1.6 million distinct CDR3 sequences appear in this sample, roughly a third of them only once. In total, the top ten clones hold 11% of the sample. The sequenced material came from blood. These receptors were obtained from a woman aged 25 to 39 in good health.

This clonotype was counted between two and nine times. The CDR3 is CASSAIRVGSTDTQYF. The CDR3 DNA sequence: TGTGCCAGCAGTGCCATCAGGGTTGGGAGCACAGATACGCAGTATTTT. This chain connects TRBV6-1 to TRBJ2-3; possible D gene TRBD1, 5 bases. CDR1 is MNHNS, CDR2 SASEGT, per germline. The CDR3 runs to 16 residues. V gave up 4 bases and J gave up 0 bases, with 14 bases separating them.

This chain joins TRBV12-3 or TRBV12-4 and TRBJ2-1; D may match TRBD1 or TRBD2 (6 bases each). Trimming took off 3 bases at V and 0 bases at J, with 18 bases between the two ends. The CDR3 extends over 18 amino acids. This chain's CDR3 is CASSFPRGLTSSYNEQFF. CDR3 nucleotides: TGTGCCAGCAGTTTCCCCAGGGGACTGACAAGCTCCTACAATGAGCAGTTCTTC.

To note about this clonotype: At one of its ends the junction is not consistent with the germline gene, which may arise from a read error. The rearrangement uses TRBV28 and TRBJ2-5; D call uncertain. The J call is uncertain, as TRBJ2-7 better fits the DNA end. The CDR3 consists of 14 residues. Germline V gene data show CDR1 as MDHEN and CDR2 as SYDVKM. In nucleotides, the CDR3 is TGTGTCAGCACCCCTGGGGATTATTTCAACGAGCAGTACTTC. It is translated as CVSTPGDYFNEQYF.

This clonotype was counted a few times. This chain joins TRBV20-1 and TRBJ2-3; D gene uncertain. The CDR3 contains 14 residues. The V gene lost 6 bases and the J gene lost 0 bases, with 13 bases spanning the gap. CDR1 is DFQATT and CDR2 is SNEGSKA in the germline V gene (reference sequence). CDR3 in amino acids: CSAQKFTSTDTQYF. The CDR3 DNA follows: TGCAGTGCCCAAAAATTTACTAGCACAGATACGCAGTATTTT.

The chain recombines TRBV28 with TRBJ2-5, with 10 bases that match TRBD1. The J call may be wrong; the DNA end is better matched by TRBJ2-7. CDR1 and CDR2 (germline): MDHEN, SYDVKM. The CDR3 is 13 amino acids. The CDR3 sequence: CASRWDRGYEQYF. The CDR3 DNA follows: TGTGCCAGCAGGTGGGACAGGGGTTACGAGCAGTACTTC.

This clonotype was detected a few times. This chain connects TRBV29-1 to TRBJ1-1; 9 bases agree with TRBD1. This CDR3 spans 13 amino acids. CDR1 and CDR2 from the germline V gene are SQVTM and ANQGSEA. The trim removed 7 bases at V and 6 bases at J, leaving 9 bases unmatched. CDR3 nucleotides: TGCAGCGAAACAGGGGGCCTGGGGGCTGAAGCTTTCTTT. Amino acid sequence: CSETGGLGAEAFF.

This clonotype turned up a few times. The chain combines TRBV5-6 with TRBJ2-3, with D uncertain. The germline gives CDR1 SGHDT, CDR2 YYEEEE. The CDR3 runs to 14 residues. The ends were cut back, 3 bases at V and 2 bases at J, with 10 bases in the middle. CDR3 protein: CASSSTHTTDTQYF. The DNA for the CDR3 is TGTGCCAGCAGCTCAACCCACACCACAGATACGCAGTATTTT.

CDR3 DNA sequence: TGCAGTGCTAGAGGATTCGCTAGCGGGGGGGATAAAAAGACCCAGTACTTC. Residues: CSARGFASGGDKKTQYF. This chain uses TRBV20-1 with TRBJ2-5, with 12 bases fitting TRBD2. This CDR3 spans 17 amino acids. Unmatched junction bases numbered 12, after V lost 1 base and J lost 6 bases. In germline, CDR1 is DFQATT, CDR2 SNEGSKA (reference sequence).

The CDR3 DNA is TGTGCCAGCAGCTTGGCCAGGCTCGCGATGGGCGAGCAGTACTTC. Encoded protein: CASSLARLAMGEQYF. V and J are TRBV5-5 and TRBJ2-7; D not resolved. CDR3 length equals 15 residues. V lost 0 bases, J lost 6 bases, and 16 bases lay in between. Germline CDR1 SGHKS, CDR2 YYEKEE (reference sequence).

In this sample, this clonotype turned up a few times. V gene TRBV20-1 combines with J gene TRBJ1-2; maybe TRBD1 (5 bases). The germline V gene has CDR1 DFQATT and CDR2 SNEGSKA (reference sequence). V lost 1 base to trimming and J lost 6 bases, with 15 bases between them. CDR3 size: 14 residues. CDR3 sequence: CSARADSRTHGYTF. In DNA form, the CDR3 reads TGCAGTGCTAGAGCCGACAGTCGGACCCATGGCTACACCTTC.

This clonotype was seen a few times. The chain joins TRBV9 to TRBJ2-1; D not certain. From germline, CDR1 is SGDLS and CDR2 YYNGEE. V lost 5 bases and J lost 3, with 15 bases in between. This CDR3 region has 15 residues. The CDR3 spells CASRSSARDYNEQFF. The CDR3 region has the DNA TGTGCCAGCAGGTCTTCGGCTAGAGACTACAATGAGCAGTTCTTC.

The chain has TRBV15 and TRBJ2-3; a weak D match, TRBD2 (5 bases). The germline V gene encodes CDR1 LNHNV and CDR2 YYDKDF (reference sequence). V gave up 3 bases and J gave up 4 bases, with 11 bases separating them. This CDR3 region has 14 residues. CDR3 DNA sequence: TGTGCCACCAGCAGGCCTAAAGCGGCAGATACGCAGTATTTT. Residues: CATSRPKAADTQYF.

This clonotype was recorded only once. The chain has TRBV7-8 and TRBJ2-1; 11 nucleotides agree with TRBD2. Germline CDR1 SGHVS, CDR2 FQNEAQ. The V gene end was trimmed by 8 bases and the J gene end by 0 bases; junction bases not matched to a gene: 12. The length of the CDR3 is 18 residues. The CDR3 protein is CASFIGTSGGSSYNEQFF. The DNA for the CDR3 is TGTGCCAGCTTCATTGGGACTAGCGGAGGTAGCTCCTACAATGAGCAGTTCTTC.

This clonotype came up a few times. This chain joins TRBV4-1 and TRBJ2-3; D assignment may be TRBD1 or TRBD2 (6 bases each). V gave up 4 bases and J gave up 6 bases, with 14 bases separating them. CDR1 MGHRA and CDR2 YSYEKL come from the germline V gene. The CDR3 length is 14 residues. The CDR3 loop is CASSRTRGQDTQYF. The CDR3 DNA reads as TGCGCCAGCAGCCGAACACGGGGGCAGGATACGCAGTATTTT.

This clonotype has ten or more counts. This chain links TRBV2 with TRBJ2-3; D might be TRBD1 (5 bases). V was trimmed by 4 bases and J by 2 bases, leaving 10 bases between them. This CDR3 contains 14 residues. Germline V gene lookup returns CDR1 SNHLY and CDR2 FYNNEI. The CDR3 sequence: CASSVRQPTDTQYF. The DNA of the CDR3 is TGTGCCAGCAGTGTAAGACAGCCCACAGATACGCAGTATTTT.

This clonotype came up many times. The chain links TRBV5-1 to TRBJ1-2; possibly TRBD1 for D (5 bases). With 4 bases removed from V and 0 bases from J, the gap between germline ends came to 7 bases. Germline V gene sequence: CDR1 SGHRS, CDR2 YFSETQ. This CDR3 has 13 amino acids. CDR3 region: CASSMTANYGYTF. The DNA of the CDR3 is TGCGCCAGCAGCATGACAGCTAACTATGGCTACACCTTC.

The V call is TRBV2, the J call TRBJ2-7; weak D call: TRBD2 (6 bases). The J call could be wrong; TRBJ2-5 is a better fit for the DNA end. CDR3 length: 14 amino acids. From germline, CDR1 is SNHLY and CDR2 FYNNEI. CDR3 amino acids: CASRLRTGEETQYF. In DNA, the CDR3 is TGTGCCAGCCGACTCCGGACGGGAGAAGAGACCCAGTACTTC.